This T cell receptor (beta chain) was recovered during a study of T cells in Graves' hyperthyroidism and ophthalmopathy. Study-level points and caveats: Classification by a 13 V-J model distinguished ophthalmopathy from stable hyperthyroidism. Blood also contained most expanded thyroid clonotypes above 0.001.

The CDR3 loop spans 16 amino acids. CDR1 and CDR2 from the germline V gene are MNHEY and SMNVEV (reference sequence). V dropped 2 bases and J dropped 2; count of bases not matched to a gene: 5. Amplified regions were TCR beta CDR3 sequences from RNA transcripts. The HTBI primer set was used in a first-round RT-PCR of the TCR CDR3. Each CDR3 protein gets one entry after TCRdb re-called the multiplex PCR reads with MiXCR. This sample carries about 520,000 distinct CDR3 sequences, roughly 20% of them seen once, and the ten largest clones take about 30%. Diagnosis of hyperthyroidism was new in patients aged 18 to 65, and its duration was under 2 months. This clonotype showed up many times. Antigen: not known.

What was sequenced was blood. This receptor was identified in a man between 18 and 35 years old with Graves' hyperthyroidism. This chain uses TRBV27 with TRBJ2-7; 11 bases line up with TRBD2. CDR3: CASSLTSGGGAYEQYF. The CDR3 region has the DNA TGTGCCAGCAGTTTAACTAGCGGGGGAGGCGCCTACGAGCAGTACTTC.